This TCR beta chain was documented in a study of T cells after posttransplantation cyclophosphamide. The protocol was immunoSEQ multiplex PCR, while the TCRdb copy is restricted to in-frame clones and leaves out a portion. The sample has roughly 20,000 clones, over 95% seen once; the top ten hold 0.16%. Looked up from germline, CDR1 is SQVTM and CDR2 is ANQGSEA. The CDR3 contains 12 residues. Trimming pared 5 bases from V and 3 bases from J, leaving 11 bases between. The naive gate required viable CD3+CD4+ or CD3+CD8+ cells with CCR7+CD45RA+CD45RO-CD95-CD27+CD28+ phenotype. The receptor was isolated from a man aged 35 to 55 in good health, CMV-negative, and a related stem cell transplant donor. The sequencing input was naive CD4+ T cells sorted from PBMCs. This chain connects TRBV29-1 to TRBJ2-7; D perhaps matches TRBD1 (6 bases). CDR3 protein: CSVSGTYYEQYF. CDR3 nucleotide sequence: TGCAGCGTTTCTGGGACATACTACGAGCAGTACTTC.